Detailed here is one TCR beta chain. This clone's antigen is unknown. The input lacks base qualities; no much larger clone sits a single base away. These data come from a study of blood T cell repertoires in COVID-19 (dated by TCRdb to the early 2020s). Study-level background: Samples covering the acute and convalescent phases of COVID-19 were provided by collaborators in the United States, Italy and Spain. Subjects who had been exposed to COVID-19, were actively infected with it, or had recovered from it provided the deeply sampled blood TCRbeta repertoires that made up the dataset. A freely available public database, intended as a resource for researchers studying the immune response to SARS-CoV-2, is where the repertoires were released. The samples were drawn from the first 160 participants of the ongoing ImmuneRACE study and from 950 to 1,500 subjects provided by 6 global collaborators. Where HLA class I and class II types were available, the types were taken from metadata supplied by the sample provider, not from assay-based typing. The sample metadata nearly always contained a de-identified subject ID, COVID-19 status, age in years and sex. The prospective study material was composed of cDNA or gDNA derived from T cells, B-cell-depleted T cells, or PBMCs.

Results and caveats for the whole study, not just this receptor: The amount of clinical and demographic metadata varied by source and participant and was provided uncurated.

One collaborating source in Seattle enrolled patients during active infection and followed them longitudinally through the course of disease. Whole blood was collected in K2EDTA tubes by collaborating institutions according to the institutions' own protocols. For TCRbeta analysis, collaborator samples were shipped as frozen whole blood, as isolated PBMCs, or as DNA extracted from either sample type. TCRbeta CDR3 regions were amplified from genomic DNA using the immunoSEQ Assay, a bias-controlled multiplex PCR. On the study's bioinformatics: The number of nucleated cells in each sample was estimated from the amplification of reference gene primers within the assay. Sequence reads were collapsed and filtered to measure the absolute abundance of every unique TCRbeta CDR3 rearrangement. For each sample, productive Simpson clonality was calculated as the square root of Simpson's diversity index across productive rearrangements. TCRdb re-hosts the immuneACCESS table, in-frame sequences only. Its copies lack some clones; in the studies checked, an unresolved V gene accounts for under half of them, and the cause for the rest is not known. V and J calls and clone size are as listed in that table; D and trimming were resolved from the DNA. This sample lists under 450,000 clones; 86% were detected once. The ten largest clonotypes hold about 7.6% of the sample.

V and J are truncated by 0 bases and 0 bases respectively, leaving an intervening sequence of 12 bases. The cysteine opens and the phenylalanine closes a CDR3 of 16 amino acids. The read is trimmed to its CDR3 DNA, 48 bases read in frame from base 1. Based on the germline V gene (reference sequence), the CDR1 and CDR2 sequences are LNHDA and SQIVND. The receptor chain draws on TRBV19 and TRBJ2-7; the D segment could be TRBD1, given 5 matching bases. This sequence originates from a woman aged 55-70 years with COVID-19, enrolled during active disease. Sample: peripheral blood. The CDR3 protein sequence reads: CASSIDIGRASYEQYF. The sequenced DNA: TGTGCCAGTAGTATAGATATAGGCAGGGCCTCCTACGAGCAGTACTTC.